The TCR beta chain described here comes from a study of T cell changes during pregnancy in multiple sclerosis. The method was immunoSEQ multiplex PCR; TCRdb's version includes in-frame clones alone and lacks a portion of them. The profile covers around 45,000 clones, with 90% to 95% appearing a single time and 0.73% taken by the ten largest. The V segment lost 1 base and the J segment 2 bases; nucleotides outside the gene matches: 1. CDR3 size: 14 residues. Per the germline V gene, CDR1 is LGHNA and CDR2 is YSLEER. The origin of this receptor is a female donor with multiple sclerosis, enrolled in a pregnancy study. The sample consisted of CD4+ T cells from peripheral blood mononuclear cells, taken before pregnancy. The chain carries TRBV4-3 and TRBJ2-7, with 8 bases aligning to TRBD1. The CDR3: CASSQVRGPYEQYF. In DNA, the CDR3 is TGCGCCAGCAGCCAAGTCAGGGGGCCCTACGAGCAGTACTTC.